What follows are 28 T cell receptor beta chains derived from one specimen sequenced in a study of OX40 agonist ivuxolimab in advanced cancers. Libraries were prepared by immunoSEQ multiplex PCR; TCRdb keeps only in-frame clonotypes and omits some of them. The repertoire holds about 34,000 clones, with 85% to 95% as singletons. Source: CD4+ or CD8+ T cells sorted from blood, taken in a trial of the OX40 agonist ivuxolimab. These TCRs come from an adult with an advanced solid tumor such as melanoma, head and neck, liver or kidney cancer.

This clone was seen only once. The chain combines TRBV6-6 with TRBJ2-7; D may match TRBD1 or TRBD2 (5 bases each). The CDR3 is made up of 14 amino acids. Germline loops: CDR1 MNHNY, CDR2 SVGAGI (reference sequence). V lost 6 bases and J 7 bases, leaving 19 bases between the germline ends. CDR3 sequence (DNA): TGTGCCAGCAGCCGACCCGAGGGGACGGGAGAGCAGTACTTC. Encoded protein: CASSRPEGTGEQYF.

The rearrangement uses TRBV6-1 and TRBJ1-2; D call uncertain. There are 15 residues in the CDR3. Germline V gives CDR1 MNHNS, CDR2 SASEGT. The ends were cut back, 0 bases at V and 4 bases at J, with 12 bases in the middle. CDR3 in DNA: TGTGCCAGCAGTGAAGCTCCGGACGGAATCTATGGCTACACCTTC. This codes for CASSEAPDGIYGYTF.

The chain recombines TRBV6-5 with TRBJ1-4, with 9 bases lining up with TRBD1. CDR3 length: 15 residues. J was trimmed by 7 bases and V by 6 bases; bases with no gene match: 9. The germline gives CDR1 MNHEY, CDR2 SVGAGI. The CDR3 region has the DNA TGTGCCAGCAGATCAACCGGGACAGGGCCTGAAAAACTGTTTTTT. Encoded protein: CASRSTGTGPEKLFF.

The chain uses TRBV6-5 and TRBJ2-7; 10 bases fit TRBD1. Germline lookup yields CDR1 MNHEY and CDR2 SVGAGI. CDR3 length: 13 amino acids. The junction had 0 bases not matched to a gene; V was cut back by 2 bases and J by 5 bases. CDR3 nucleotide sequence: TGTGCCAGCAGTTACGGGACAGGGGACGAGCAGTACTTC. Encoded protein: CASSYGTGDEQYF.

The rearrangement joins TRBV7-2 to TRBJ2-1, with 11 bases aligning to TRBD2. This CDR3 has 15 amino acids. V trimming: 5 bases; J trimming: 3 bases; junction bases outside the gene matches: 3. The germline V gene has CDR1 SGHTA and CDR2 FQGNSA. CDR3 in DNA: TGTGCCAGCAGCACGGGACTAGCGGACTACAATGAGCAGTTCTTC. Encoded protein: CASSTGLADYNEQFF.

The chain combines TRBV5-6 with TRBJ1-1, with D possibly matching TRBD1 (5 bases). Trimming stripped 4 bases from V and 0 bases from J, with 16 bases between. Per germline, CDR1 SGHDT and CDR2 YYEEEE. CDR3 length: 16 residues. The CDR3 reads CASSPRWGQLNTEAFF. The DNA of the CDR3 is TGTGCCAGCAGCCCGCGGTGGGGCCAACTGAACACTGAAGCTTTCTTT.

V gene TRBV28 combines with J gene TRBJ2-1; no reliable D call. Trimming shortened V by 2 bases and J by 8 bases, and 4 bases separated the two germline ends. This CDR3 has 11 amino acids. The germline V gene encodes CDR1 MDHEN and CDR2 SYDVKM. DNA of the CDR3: TGTGCCAGCAGTTTAAATGATGAGCAGTTCTTC. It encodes CASSLNDEQFF.

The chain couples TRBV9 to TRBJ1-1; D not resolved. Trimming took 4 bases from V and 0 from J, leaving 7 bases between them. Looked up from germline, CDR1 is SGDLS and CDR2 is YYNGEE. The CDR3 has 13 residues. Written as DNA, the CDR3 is TGTGCCAGCAGCCCCCGGTTGAACACTGAAGCTTTCTTT. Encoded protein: CASSPRLNTEAFF.

The CDR3 spells CASSLGAGDRVEQFF. The CDR3, as DNA: TGTGCCAGCAGTTTAGGAGCGGGAGATAGGGTTGAGCAGTTCTTC. This rearrangement joins TRBV28 to TRBJ2-1; 8 bases line up with TRBD2. Germline assignment: CDR1 MDHEN and CDR2 SYDVKM. The ends lost 2 bases at V and 9 bases at J; junction bases unmatched: 9. This CDR3 is 15 amino acids long.

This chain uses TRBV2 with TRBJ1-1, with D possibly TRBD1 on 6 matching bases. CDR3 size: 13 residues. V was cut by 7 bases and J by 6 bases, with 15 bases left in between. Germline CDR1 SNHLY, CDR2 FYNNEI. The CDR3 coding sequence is TGTGCCAGCACGAGAAACAGGGTACCTGAAGCTTTCTTT. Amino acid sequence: CASTRNRVPEAFF. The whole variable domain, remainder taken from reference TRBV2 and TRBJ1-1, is EPEVTQTPSHQVTQMGQEVILRCVPISNHLYFYWYRQILGQKVEFLVSFYNNEISEKSEIFDDQFSVERPDGSNFTLKIRSTKLEDSAMYFCASTRNRVPEAFFGQGTRLTVV.

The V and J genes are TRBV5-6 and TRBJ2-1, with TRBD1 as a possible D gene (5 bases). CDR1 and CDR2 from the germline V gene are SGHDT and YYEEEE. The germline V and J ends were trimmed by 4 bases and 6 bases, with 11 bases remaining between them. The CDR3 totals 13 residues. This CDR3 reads CASSRPGINEQFF. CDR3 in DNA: TGTGCCAGCAGCCGTCCAGGGATCAATGAGCAGTTCTTC.

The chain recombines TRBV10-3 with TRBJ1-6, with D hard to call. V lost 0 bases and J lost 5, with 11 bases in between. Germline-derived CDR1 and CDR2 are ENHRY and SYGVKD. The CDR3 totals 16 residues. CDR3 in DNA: TGTGCCATCAGTGAGTCCCCGGGCCGGAATAATTCACCCCTCCACTTT. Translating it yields CAISESPGRNNSPLHF.

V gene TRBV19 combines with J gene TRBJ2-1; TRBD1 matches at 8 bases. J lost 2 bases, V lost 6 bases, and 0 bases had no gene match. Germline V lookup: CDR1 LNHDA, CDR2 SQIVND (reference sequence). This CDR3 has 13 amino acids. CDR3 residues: CASRTGAYNEQFF. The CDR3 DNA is TGTGCCAGTAGGACAGGGGCCTACAATGAGCAGTTCTTC.

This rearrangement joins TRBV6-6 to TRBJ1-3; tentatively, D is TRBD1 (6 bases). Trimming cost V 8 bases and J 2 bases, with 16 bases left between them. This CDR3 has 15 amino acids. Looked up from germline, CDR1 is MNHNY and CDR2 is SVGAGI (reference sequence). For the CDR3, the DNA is TGTGCCAGCGGAAAGGGACAAAGTACTGGAAACACCATATATTTT. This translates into CASGKGQSTGNTIYF.

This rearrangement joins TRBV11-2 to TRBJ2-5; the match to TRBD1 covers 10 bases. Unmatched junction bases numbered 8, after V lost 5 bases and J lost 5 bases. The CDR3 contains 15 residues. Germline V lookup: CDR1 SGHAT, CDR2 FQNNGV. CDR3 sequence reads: CASSTGTGDTETQYF. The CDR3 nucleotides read TGTGCCAGCAGCACCGGGACAGGGGACACGGAGACCCAGTACTTC.

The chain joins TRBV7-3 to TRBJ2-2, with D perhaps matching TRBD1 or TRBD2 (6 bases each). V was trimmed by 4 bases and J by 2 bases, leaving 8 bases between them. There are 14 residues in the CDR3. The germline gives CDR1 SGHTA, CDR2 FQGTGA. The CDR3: CASSWGANTGELFF. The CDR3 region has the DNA TGTGCCAGCAGCTGGGGGGCCAACACCGGGGAGCTGTTTTTT.

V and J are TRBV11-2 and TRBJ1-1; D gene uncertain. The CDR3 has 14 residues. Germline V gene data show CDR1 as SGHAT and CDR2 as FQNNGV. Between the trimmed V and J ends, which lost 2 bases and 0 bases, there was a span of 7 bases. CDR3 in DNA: TGTGCCAGCAGCTTAAGTCTCTTGAACACTGAAGCTTTCTTT. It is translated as CASSLSLLNTEAFF.

CDR3 protein: CASSLSRGASQETQYF. CDR3 sequence (DNA): TGTGCCAGCAGTTTATCACGGGGCGCCTCCCAAGAGACCCAGTACTTC. The chain is built from TRBV27 and TRBJ2-5; perhaps D is TRBD1 or TRBD2 (5 bases each). Germline CDR1 is MNHEY and CDR2 is SMNVEV (reference sequence). Trimming took off 0 bases at V and 1 base at J, with 12 bases between the two ends. CDR3 length: 16 amino acids.

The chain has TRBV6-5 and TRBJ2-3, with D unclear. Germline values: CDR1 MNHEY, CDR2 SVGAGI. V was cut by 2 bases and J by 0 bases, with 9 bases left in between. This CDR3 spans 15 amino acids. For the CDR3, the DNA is TGTGCCAGCAGTTACCGTTCCGCTAGCACAGATACGCAGTATTTT. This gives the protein CASSYRSASTDTQYF.

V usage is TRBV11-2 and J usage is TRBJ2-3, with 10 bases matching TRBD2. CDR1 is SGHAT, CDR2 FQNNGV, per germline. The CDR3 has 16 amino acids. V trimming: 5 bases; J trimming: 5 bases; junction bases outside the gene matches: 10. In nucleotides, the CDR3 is TGTGCCAGCAGCACATATAGCGGGGGGCCCGAAGATACGCAGTATTTT. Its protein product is CASSTYSGGPEDTQYF.

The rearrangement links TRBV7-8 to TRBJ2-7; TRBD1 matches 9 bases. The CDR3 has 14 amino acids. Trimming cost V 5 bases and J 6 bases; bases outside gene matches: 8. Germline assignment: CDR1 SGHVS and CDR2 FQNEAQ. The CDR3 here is CASSPPGTGIEQYF. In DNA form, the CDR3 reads TGTGCCAGCAGCCCCCCCGGGACAGGGATCGAGCAGTACTTC. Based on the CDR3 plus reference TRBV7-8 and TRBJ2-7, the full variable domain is GAGVSQSPRYKVAKRGQDVALRCDPISGHVSLFWYQQALGQGPEFLTYFQNEAQLDKSGLPSDRFFAERPEGSVSTLKIQRTQQEDSAVYLCASSPPGTGIEQYFGPGTRLTVT.

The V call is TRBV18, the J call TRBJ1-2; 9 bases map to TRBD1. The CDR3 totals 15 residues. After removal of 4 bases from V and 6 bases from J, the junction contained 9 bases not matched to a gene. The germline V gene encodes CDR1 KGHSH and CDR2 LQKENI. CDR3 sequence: CASSLYRGRSDGYTF. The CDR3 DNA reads TGTGCCAGCTCACTATACAGGGGGCGTAGTGATGGCTACACCTTC.

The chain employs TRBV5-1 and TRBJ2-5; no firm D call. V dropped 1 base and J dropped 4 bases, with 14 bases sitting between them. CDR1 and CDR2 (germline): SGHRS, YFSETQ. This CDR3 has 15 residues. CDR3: CASSLYVGGGETQYF. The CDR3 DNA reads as TGCGCCAGCAGCTTGTATGTGGGTGGTGGAGAGACCCAGTACTTC. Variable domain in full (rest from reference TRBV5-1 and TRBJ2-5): KAGVTQTPRYLIKTRGQQVTLSCSPISGHRSVSWYQQTPGQGLQFLFEYFSETQRNKGNFPGRFSGRQFSNSRSEMNVSTLELGDSALYLCASSLYVGGGETQYFGPGTRLLVL.

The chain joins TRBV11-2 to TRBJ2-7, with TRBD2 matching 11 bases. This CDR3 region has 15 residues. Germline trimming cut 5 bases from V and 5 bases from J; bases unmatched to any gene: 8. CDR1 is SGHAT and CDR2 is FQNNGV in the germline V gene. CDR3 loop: CASSPTSGNYHEQYF. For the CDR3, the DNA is TGTGCCAGCAGCCCGACTAGCGGGAACTACCACGAGCAGTACTTC.

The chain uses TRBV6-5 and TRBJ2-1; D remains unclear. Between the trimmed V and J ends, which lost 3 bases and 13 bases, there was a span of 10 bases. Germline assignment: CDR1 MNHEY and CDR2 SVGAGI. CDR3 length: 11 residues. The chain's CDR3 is CASSYGQTQFF. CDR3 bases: TGTGCCAGCAGTTATGGCCAGACACAGTTCTTC.

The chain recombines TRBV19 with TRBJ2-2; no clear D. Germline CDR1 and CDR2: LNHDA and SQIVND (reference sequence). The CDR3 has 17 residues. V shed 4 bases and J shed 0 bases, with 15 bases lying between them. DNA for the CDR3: TGTGCCAGTAGTAGTTCAGTCTCCGTAGCGAACACCGGGGAGCTGTTTTTT. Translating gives CASSSSVSVANTGELFF. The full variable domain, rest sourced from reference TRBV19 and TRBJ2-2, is DGGITQSPKYLFRKEGQNVTLSCEQNLNHDAMYWYRQDPGQGLRLIYYSQIVNDFQKGDIAEGYSVSREKKESFPLTVTSAQKNPTAFYLCASSSSVSVANTGELFFGEGSRLTVL.

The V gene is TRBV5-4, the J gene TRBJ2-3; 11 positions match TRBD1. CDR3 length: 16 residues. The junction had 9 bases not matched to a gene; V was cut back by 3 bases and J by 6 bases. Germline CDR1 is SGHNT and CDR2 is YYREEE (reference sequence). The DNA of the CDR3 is TGTGCCAGCAGCTACCCCCGGGACAGGGGGTCGGATACGCAGTATTTT. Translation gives CASSYPRDRGSDTQYF. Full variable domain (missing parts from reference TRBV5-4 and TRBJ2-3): ETGVTQSPTHLIKTRGQQVTLRCSSQSGHNTVSWYQQALGQGPQFIFQYYREEENGRGNFPPRFSGLQFPNYSSELNVNALELDDSALYLCASSYPRDRGSDTQYFGPGTRLTVL.

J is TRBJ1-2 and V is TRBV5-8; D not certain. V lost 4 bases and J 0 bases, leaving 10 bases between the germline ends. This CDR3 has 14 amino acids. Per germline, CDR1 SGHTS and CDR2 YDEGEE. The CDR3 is CASSPGRTNYGYTF. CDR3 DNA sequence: TGTGCCAGCAGCCCCGGACGAACTAACTATGGCTACACCTTC.